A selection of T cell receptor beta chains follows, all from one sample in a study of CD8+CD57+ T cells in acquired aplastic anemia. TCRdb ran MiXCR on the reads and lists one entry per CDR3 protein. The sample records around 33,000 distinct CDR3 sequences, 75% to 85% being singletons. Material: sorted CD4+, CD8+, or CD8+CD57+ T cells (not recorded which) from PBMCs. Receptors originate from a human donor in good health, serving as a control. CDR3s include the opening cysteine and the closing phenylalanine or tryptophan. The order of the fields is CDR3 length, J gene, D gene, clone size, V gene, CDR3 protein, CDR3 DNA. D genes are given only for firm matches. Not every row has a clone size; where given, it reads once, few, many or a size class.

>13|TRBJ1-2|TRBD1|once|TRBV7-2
CASTQGRGYGYTF
TGTGCCAGCACACAGGGGAGGGGTTATGGCTACACCTTC
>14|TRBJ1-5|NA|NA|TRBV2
CASSVGGSNQPQHF
TGTGCCAGCAGTGTCGGCGGTTCCAATCAGCCCCAGCATTTT
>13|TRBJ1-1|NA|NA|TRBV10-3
CAISDREAHEAFF
TGTGCCATCAGTGACAGGGAGGCCCATGAAGCTTTCTTT
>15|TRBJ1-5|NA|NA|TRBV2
CASSESRAGNQPQHF
TGTGCCAGCAGTGAATCGAGGGCTGGCAATCAGCCCCAGCATTTT
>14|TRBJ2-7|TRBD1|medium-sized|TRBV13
CASSYGTGDYEQYF
TGTGCCAGCAGCTATGGGACAGGAGACTACGAGCAGTACTTC
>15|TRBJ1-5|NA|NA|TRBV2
CASSEGIGRTQPQHF
TGTGCCAGCAGTGAAGGCATCGGCCGGACTCAGCCCCAGCATTTT
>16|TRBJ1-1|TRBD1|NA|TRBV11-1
CASRRTGGTMNTEAFF
TGTGCCAGCAGAAGGACAGGGGGTACCATGAACACTGAAGCTTTCTTT
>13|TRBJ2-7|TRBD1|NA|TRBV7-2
CASSEWTGDEQYF
TGTGCCAGCAGCGAATGGACAGGGGATGAGCAGTACTTC
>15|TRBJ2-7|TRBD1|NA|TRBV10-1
CASSEEGTGSGEQYF
TGCGCCAGCAGTGAGGAGGGGACAGGTAGTGGGGAGCAGTACTTC
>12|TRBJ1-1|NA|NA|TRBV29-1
CSVIVAGTEAFF
TGCAGCGTTATAGTTGCAGGGACTGAAGCTTTCTTT
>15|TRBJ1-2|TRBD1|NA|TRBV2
CASTPSWTGGYGYTF
TGTGCCAGCACCCCTTCCTGGACAGGGGGTTATGGCTACACCTTC
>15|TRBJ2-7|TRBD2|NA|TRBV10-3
CAISARTSGFYEQYF
TGTGCCATCAGTGCCCGGACTAGCGGGTTCTACGAGCAGTACTTC
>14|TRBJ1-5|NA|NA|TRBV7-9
CASSLGNSNQPQHF
TGTGCCAGCAGCTTGGGTAATAGCAATCAGCCCCAGCATTTT
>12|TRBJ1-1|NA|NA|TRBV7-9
CASSLAAVGGDF
TGTGCCAGCAGCTTAGCGGCAGTAGGGGGGGATTTT
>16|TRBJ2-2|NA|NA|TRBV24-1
CATSWEGQENTGELFF
TGTGCCACCAGTTGGGAGGGACAGGAGAACACCGGGGAGCTGTTTTTT
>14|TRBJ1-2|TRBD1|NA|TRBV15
CATSRRGTDYGYTF
TGTGCCACCAGCAGAAGGGGGACAGACTATGGCTACACCTTC
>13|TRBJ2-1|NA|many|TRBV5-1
CASSLSSYNEQFF
TGCGCCAGCAGCCTCTCCTCATACAATGAGCAGTTCTTC
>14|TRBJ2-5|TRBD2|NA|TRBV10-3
CAIRQGRGQETQYF
TGTGCCATCAGGCAAGGGAGGGGTCAAGAGACCCAGTACTTC
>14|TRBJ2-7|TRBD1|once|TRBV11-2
CASSWRTGTYEQYF
TGTGCCAGCAGCTGGAGGACAGGCACCTACGAGCAGTACTTC
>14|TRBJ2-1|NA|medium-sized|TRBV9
CASSDPSSYNEQFF
TGTGCCAGCAGCGACCCGAGCTCCTACAATGAGCAGTTCTTC
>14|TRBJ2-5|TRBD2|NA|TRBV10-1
CASSESTGGSNQYF
TGCGCCAGCAGTGAGTCGACCGGCGGGAGTAACCAGTACTTC
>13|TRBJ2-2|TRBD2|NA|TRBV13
CASVGGGDGELFF
TGTGCCAGCGTTGGCGGGGGTGACGGGGAGCTGTTTTTT
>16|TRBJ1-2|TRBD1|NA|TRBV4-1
CASRLGGGGGQDGYTF
TGCGCCAGCAGACTAGGGGGCGGGGGCGGGCAGGATGGCTACACCTTC
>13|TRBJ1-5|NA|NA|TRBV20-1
CSAGRQSGQPQHF
TGCAGTGCAGGCCGGCAGAGCGGTCAGCCCCAGCATTTT
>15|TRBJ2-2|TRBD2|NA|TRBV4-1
CASSQGGGITGELFF
TGCGCCAGCAGCCAAGGCGGGGGTATCACCGGGGAGCTGTTTTTT
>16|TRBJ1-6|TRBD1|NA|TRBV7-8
CASRIQTGATHSPLHF
TGTGCCAGTAGAATTCAGACAGGGGCCACCCATTCACCCCTCCACTTT
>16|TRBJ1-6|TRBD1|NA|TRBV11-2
CASSLGPGQGTSPLHF
TGTGCCAGCAGCTTGGGGCCGGGACAGGGGACTTCACCCCTCCACTTT
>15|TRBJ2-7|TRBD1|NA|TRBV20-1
CSAAPVGTGMHEQYF
TGCAGTGCCGCCCCGGTGGGGACAGGGATGCACGAGCAGTACTTC
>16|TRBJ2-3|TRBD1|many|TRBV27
CASSPRQGVATDTQYF
TGTGCCAGCAGTCCCAGACAGGGGGTAGCGACAGATACGCAGTATTTT
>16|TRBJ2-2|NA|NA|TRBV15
CATSRGDDPNTGELFF
TGTGCCACCAGCAGAGGGGACGATCCGAACACCGGGGAGCTGTTTTTT
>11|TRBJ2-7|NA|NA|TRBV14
CASSHADEQYF
TGTGCCAGCAGCCACGCAGACGAGCAGTACTTC
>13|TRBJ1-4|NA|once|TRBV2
CASRDRANEKLFF
TGTGCCAGCAGGGACAGAGCTAATGAAAAACTGTTTTTT
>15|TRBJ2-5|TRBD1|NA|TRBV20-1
CSARDGGQGFETQYF
TGCAGTGCTAGAGATGGAGGACAGGGGTTTGAGACCCAGTACTTC
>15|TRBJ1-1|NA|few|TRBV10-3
CAILSLLGRDTEAFF
TGTGCCATCCTTTCCCTTTTGGGTCGTGACACTGAAGCTTTCTTT
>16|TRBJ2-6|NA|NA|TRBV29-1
CSVSEHQVGGANVLTF
TGCAGCGTTTCCGAACACCAAGTAGGTGGGGCCAACGTCCTGACTTTC
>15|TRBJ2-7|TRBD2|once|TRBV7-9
CASSFTSGGPYEQYF
TGTGCCAGCAGCTTTACTAGCGGGGGCCCCTACGAGCAGTACTTC
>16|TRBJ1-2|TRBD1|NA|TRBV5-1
CASSSQYPGQDYGYTF
TGCGCCAGCAGCTCGCAATACCCGGGACAGGACTATGGCTACACCTTC